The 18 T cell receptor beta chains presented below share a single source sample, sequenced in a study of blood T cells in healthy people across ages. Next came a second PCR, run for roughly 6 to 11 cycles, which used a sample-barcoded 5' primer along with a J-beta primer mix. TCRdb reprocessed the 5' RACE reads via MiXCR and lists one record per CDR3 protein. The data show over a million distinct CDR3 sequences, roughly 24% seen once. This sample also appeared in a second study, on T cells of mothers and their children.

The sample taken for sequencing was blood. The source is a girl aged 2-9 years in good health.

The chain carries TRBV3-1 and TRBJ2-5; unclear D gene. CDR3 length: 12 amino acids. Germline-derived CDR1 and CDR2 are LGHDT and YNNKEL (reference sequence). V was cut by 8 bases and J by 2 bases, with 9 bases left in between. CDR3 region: CASEADQETQYF. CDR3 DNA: TGTGCCAGCGAGGCAGATCAAGAGACCCAGTACTTC.

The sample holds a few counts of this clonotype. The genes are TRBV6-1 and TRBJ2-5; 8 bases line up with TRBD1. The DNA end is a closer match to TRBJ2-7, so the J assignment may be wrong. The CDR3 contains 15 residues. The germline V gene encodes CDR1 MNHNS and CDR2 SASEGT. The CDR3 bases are TGTGCCAGCAGTGAAGTACCAGGGGGCACCTACGAGCAGTACTTC. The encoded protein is CASSEVPGGTYEQYF.

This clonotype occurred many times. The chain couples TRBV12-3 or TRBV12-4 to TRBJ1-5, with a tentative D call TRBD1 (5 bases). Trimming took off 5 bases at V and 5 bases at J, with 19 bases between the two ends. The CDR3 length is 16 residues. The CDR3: CASSPRLPRGDQPQHF. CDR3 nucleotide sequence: TGTGCCAGCAGTCCCCGACTACCGCGGGGGGATCAGCCCCAGCATTTT.

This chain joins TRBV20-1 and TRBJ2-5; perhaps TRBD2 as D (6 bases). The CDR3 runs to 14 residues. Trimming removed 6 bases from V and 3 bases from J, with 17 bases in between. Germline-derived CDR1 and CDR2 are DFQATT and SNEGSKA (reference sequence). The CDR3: CSAHSSSGEETQYF. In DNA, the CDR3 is TGCAGTGCGCATTCTTCTTCGGGGGAAGAGACCCAGTACTTC.

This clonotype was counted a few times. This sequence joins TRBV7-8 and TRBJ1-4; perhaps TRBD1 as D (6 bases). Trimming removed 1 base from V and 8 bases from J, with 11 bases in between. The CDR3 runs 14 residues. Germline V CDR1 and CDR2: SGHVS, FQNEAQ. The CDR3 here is CASSLDRDGEKLFF. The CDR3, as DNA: TGTGCCAGCAGCTTAGACAGGGATGGCGAAAAACTGTTTTTT.

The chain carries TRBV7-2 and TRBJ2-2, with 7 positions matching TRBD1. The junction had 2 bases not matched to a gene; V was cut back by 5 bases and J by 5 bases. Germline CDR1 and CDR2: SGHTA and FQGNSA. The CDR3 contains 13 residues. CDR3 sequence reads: CASSPTGTGELFF. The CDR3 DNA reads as TGTGCCAGCAGCCCGACAGGGACCGGGGAGCTGTTTTTT.

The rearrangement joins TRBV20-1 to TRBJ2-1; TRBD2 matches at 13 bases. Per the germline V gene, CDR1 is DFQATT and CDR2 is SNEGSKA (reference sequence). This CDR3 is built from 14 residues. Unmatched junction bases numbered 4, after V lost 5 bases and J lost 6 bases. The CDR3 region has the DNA TGCAGTGCTGCGGGACTAGCGGGGCTCAATGAGCAGTTCTTC. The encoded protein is CSAAGLAGLNEQFF.

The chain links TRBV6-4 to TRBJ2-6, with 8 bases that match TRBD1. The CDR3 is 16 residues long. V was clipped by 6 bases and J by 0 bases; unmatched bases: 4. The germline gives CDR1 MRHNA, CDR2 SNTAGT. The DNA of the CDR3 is TGTGCCAGCAGCGACAGGGGTGACTCTGGGGCCAACGTCCTGACTTTC. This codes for CASSDRGDSGANVLTF.

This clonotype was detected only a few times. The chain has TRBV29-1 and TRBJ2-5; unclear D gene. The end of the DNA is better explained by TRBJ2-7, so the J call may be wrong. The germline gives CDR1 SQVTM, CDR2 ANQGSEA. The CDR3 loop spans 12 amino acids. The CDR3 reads CSVEGNWDEQYF. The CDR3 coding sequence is TGCAGCGTTGAGGGGAATTGGGACGAGCAGTACTTC.

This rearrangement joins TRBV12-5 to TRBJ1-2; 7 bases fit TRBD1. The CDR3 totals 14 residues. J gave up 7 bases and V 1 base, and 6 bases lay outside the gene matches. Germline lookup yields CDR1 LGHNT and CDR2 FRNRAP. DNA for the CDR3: TGTGCTAGTGGTTTGGCAGGGGGAAGTCGTGGCTACACCTTC. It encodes CASGLAGGSRGYTF.

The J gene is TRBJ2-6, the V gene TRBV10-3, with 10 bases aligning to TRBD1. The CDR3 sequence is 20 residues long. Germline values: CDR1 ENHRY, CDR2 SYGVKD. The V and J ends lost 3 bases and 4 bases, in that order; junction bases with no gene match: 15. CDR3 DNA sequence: TGTGCCATCAGTGATTTCCTCGACAGGGGGCAATTGGCCGGGGCCAACGTCCTGACTTTC. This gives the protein CAISDFLDRGQLAGANVLTF.

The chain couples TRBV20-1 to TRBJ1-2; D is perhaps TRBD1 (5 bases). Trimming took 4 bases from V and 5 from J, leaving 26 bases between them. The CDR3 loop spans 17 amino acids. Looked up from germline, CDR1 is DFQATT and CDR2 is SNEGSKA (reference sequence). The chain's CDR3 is CSAIGGKQKEDHYGYTF. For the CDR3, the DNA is TGCAGTGCTATTGGGGGGAAACAAAAGGAGGACCATTATGGCTACACCTTC.

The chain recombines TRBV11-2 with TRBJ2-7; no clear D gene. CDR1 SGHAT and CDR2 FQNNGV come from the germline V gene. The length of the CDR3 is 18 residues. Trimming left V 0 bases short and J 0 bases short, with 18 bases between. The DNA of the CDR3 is TGTGCCAGCAGCTTAGACAGATTGGTTTTCCGGAGCTCCTACGAGCAGTACTTC. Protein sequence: CASSLDRLVFRSSYEQYF.

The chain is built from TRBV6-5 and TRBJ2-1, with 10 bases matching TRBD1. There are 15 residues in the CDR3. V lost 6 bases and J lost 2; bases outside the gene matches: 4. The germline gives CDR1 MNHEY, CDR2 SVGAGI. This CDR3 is CASRKGQGTYNEQFF. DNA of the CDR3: TGTGCCAGCAGAAAGGGACAGGGGACCTACAATGAGCAGTTCTTC.

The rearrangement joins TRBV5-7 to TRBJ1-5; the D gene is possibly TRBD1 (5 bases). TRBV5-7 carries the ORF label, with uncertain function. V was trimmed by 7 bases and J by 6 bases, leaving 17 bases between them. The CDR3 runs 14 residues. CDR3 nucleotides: TGTGCCAGCCGCCAGCAGGGTTCTCTTCAGCCCCAGCATTTT. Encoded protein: CASRQQGSLQPQHF.

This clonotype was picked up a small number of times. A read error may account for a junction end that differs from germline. CDR3 in DNA: TGCGCCAGCAGCCCCACCTCCAGGAGCTCCTACGAGCAGTCCTTC. Translation gives CASSPTSRSSYEQSF. This sequence joins TRBV5-1 and TRBJ2-7; D gene unclear. The germline CDR1 and CDR2 sequences are SGHRS and YFSETQ. The CDR3 runs to 15 residues.

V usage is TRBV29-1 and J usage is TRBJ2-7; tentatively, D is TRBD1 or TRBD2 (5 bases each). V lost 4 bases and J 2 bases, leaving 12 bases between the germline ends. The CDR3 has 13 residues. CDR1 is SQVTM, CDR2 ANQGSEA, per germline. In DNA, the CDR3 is TGCAGCGTTGCACGGGACCAAGCCTACGAGCAGTACTTC. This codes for CSVARDQAYEQYF.

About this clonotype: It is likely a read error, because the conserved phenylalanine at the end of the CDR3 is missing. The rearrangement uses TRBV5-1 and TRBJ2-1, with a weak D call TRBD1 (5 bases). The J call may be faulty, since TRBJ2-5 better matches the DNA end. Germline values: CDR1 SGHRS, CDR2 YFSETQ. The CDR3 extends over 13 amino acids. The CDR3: CASSTFREETQYC. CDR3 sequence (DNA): TGCGCCAGCAGCACATTCAGGGAAGAGACCCAGTACTGC.